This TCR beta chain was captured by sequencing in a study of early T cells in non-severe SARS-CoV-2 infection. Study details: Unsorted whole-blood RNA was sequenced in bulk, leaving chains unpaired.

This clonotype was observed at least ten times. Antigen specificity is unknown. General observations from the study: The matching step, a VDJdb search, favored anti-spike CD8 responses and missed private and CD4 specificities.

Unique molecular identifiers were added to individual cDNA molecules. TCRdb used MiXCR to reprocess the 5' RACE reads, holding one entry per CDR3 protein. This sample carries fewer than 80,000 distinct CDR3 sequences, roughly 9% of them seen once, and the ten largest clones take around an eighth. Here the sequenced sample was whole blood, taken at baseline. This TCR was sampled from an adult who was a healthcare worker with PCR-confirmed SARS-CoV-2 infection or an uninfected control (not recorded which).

The CDR3 coding sequence is TGCGCCAGCAGCGCCGGGACTAGCGGGCAAACCTACGAGCAGTACTTC. Encoded protein: CASSAGTSGQTYEQYF. This sequence joins TRBV5-1 and TRBJ2-7, with 12 bases fitting TRBD2. CDR1 is SGHRS and CDR2 is YFSETQ in the germline V gene. The ends lost 4 bases at V and 2 bases at J; junction bases unmatched: 7. The CDR3 extends over 16 amino acids.